The rows below give T cell receptor beta chains drawn from one sample of a study of T cell repertoires in cytomegalovirus infection. TCRdb redid the calling of the reads with MiXCR, one entry per CDR3 protein. Of approximately 220,000 distinct CDR3 sequences in the sample, around 40% were seen once. Their antigen targets remain unknown. The input for sequencing was CD8+ T cells from cultured PBMCs, taken from culture after CMV antigen stimulation. Receptors were obtained from a human donor in good health (CMV status not recorded). Some clones in this sample may be carry-over from other donors' samples. CDR3s include the opening cysteine and the closing phenylalanine or tryptophan. The D gene is left open where the match is weak. Expanded clones are given a class, and other clones once, few, many or no size at all.

CASSLPLSGSNEQFF,TGTGCCAGCAGCTTACCCCTTAGCGGGAGCAATGAGCAGTTCTTC,NA,TRBD2,TRBV7-4,TRBJ2-1
CASSSPGYRNSPLHF,TGTGCCAGCAGCTCCCCCGGGTACCGGAATTCACCCCTCCACTTT,NA,NA,TRBV28,TRBJ1-6
CASTTKVSGWAYEQYF,TGTGCCAGCACCACTAAGGTTTCAGGTTGGGCCTACGAGCAGTACTTC,NA,NA,TRBV6-5,TRBJ2-7
CASSPTGNGRAFF,TGTGCCAGCAGTCCGACAGGCAACGGGCGGGCTTTCTTT,NA,NA,TRBV6-6,TRBJ1-1
CASSPHRGGKDGYTF,TGTGCCAGCAGCCCACACAGGGGGGGTAAGGATGGCTACACCTTC,few,TRBD1,TRBV14,TRBJ1-2
CASSLGRVNEQFF,TGTGCCAGCAGCCTGGGGCGGGTCAATGAGCAGTTCTTC,NA,NA,TRBV27,TRBJ2-1
CKIDRAEAFF,TGCAAAATTGACAGAGCAGAAGCTTTCTTT,NA,NA,TRBV20-1,TRBJ1-1
CASSAGFSGSYEQYF,TGTGCCAGCAGCGCAGGGTTCAGCGGGAGCTACGAGCAGTACTTC,few,TRBD2,TRBV11-2,TRBJ2-7
CASGSSQGQDTEAFF,TGTGCTAGTGGTTCCTCACAGGGGCAGGACACTGAAGCTTTCTTT,few,TRBD1,TRBV12-5,TRBJ1-1
CASSLDKPSYNEQFF,TGTGCCAGCAGTTTGGACAAGCCCTCCTACAATGAGCAGTTCTTC,NA,NA,TRBV28,TRBJ2-1
CASSLGLFETQYF,TGTGCCAGCAGCCTGGGCCTATTTGAGACCCAGTACTTC,few,NA,TRBV7-9,TRBJ2-5
CAWRWTSGSDTQYF,TGTGCCTGGAGATGGACTAGCGGGAGCGATACGCAGTATTTT,NA,TRBD2,TRBV30,TRBJ2-3
CASSARQGWNNSPLHF,TGTGCCAGCAGCGCTCGACAGGGATGGAATAATTCACCCCTCCACTTT,NA,TRBD1,TRBV5-3,TRBJ1-6
CSVGGGPSYNEQFF,TGCAGCGTTGGAGGGGGCCCTTCCTACAATGAGCAGTTCTTC,once,TRBD1,TRBV29-1,TRBJ2-1
CASSPHTGELFF,TGTGCCAGCAGTCCCCACACCGGGGAGCTGTTTTTT,NA,NA,TRBV27,TRBJ2-2
CASSIDFGRSGGLKNIQYF,TGTGCCAGTAGTATAGATTTTGGGCGATCGGGGGGCCTCAAAAACATTCAGTACTTC,few,NA,TRBV19,TRBJ2-4
CSVEDPQKPPYEQYF,TGCAGCGTTGAAGACCCTCAGAAACCTCCCTACGAGCAGTACTTC,NA,NA,TRBV29-1,TRBJ2-7
CASSSRLAGGQETQYF,TGTGCCAGCAGCTCGCGACTAGCGGGAGGACAAGAGACCCAGTACTTC,many,TRBD2,TRBV7-2,TRBJ2-5
CASSRGFSYGYTF,TGTGCCAGCAGTCGGGGTTTCTCCTATGGCTACACCTTC,NA,NA,TRBV27,TRBJ1-2
CASSSRDSRGTDTQYF,TGTGCCAGCAGCTCTCGGGACAGCCGTGGGACAGATACGCAGTATTTT,NA,TRBD1,TRBV7-9,TRBJ2-3
CASSPPSSAGADEQYF,TGTGCCAGCAGTCCACCGTCGTCCGCGGGAGCGGACGAGCAGTACTTC,NA,TRBD2,TRBV27,TRBJ2-7
CATSSPDSSSNQPQHF,TGTGCCACCAGCTCCCCCGACTCGAGTAGCAATCAGCCCCAGCATTTT,few,NA,TRBV15,TRBJ1-5
CASSLDYGLGGELFF,TGTGCCAGCAGCTTAGATTATGGGTTGGGCGGGGAGCTGTTTTTT,NA,NA,TRBV11-2,TRBJ2-2
CASSLVSQYEQYF,TGTGCCAGCAGTTTAGTCAGCCAGTACGAGCAGTACTTC,NA,NA,TRBV12-3/TRBV12-4,TRBJ2-7
CASSGDRGDPFQETQYF,TGTGCCAGCAGCGGGGACAGGGGAGACCCCTTCCAAGAGACCCAGTACTTC,once,TRBD1,TRBV5-4,TRBJ2-5
CASSQNGWGAIGYTF,TGTGCCAGCAGTCAAAACGGGTGGGGAGCGATTGGCTACACCTTC,NA,NA,TRBV7-2,TRBJ1-2
CASSYLEEGNTEAFF,TGTGCCAGCAGTTACCTGGAGGAGGGGAACACTGAAGCTTTCTTT,NA,NA,TRBV6-8,TRBJ1-1
CASSLGGEREQYF,TGTGCCAGCAGCTTAGGGGGGGAAAGGGAGCAGTACTTC,NA,NA,TRBV7-2,TRBJ2-7
CASSFRTGPTDTQYF,TGTGCCAGCAGCTTCCGGACAGGACCCACAGATACGCAGTATTTT,NA,TRBD1,TRBV7-6,TRBJ2-3
CASSFGTGRYTGELFF,TGTGCCAGCAGCTTCGGGACAGGGCGTTACACCGGGGAGCTGTTTTTT,NA,TRBD1,TRBV5-6,TRBJ2-2
CASSLEVYGYTF,TGTGCAAGCAGCCTAGAAGTGTACGGCTACACCTTC,NA,NA,TRBV14,TRBJ1-2
CASSLSSILNYGYTF,TGTGCCAGCAGTCTCTCATCCATACTCAACTATGGCTACACCTTC,few,NA,TRBV2,TRBJ1-2
CASSRRSGRSYEQYF,TGTGCCAGCAGCCGGAGGTCCGGACGAAGCTACGAGCAGTACTTC,many,NA,TRBV7-2,TRBJ2-7
CASNRQGVSNYGYTF,TGTGCCAGCAATCGACAGGGAGTTTCTAACTATGGCTACACCTTC,once,TRBD1,TRBV28,TRBJ1-2
CAWSVPRTLAKNIQYF,TGTGCCTGGAGTGTTCCACGAACCCTAGCCAAAAACATTCAGTACTTC,NA,NA,TRBV30,TRBJ2-4
CASGSTGLGGLAYEQYF,TGTGCTAGTGGTTCTACGGGACTGGGGGGACTAGCCTACGAGCAGTACTTC,NA,TRBD2,TRBV12-5,TRBJ2-7
CARSYLWRENTEAFF,TGTGCCAGAAGTTACTTATGGCGGGAGAACACTGAAGCTTTCTTT,NA,NA,TRBV6-8,TRBJ1-1
CATSDLGGSGTGELFF,TGTGCCACCAGTGATTTAGGAGGTAGCGGGACCGGGGAGCTGTTTTTT,few,TRBD2,TRBV24-1,TRBJ2-2
CASTVAGSSYEQYF,TGTGCCAGTACGGTGGCAGGGAGCTCCTACGAGCAGTACTTC,few,NA,TRBV19,TRBJ2-7
CASSLPPGTLYGYEQYF,TGCGCCAGCAGCCTTCCACCCGGGACCCTATATGGCTACGAGCAGTACTTC,NA,NA,TRBV4-1,TRBJ2-7
CASSLAVASIQYF,TGTGCCAGCAGCTTGGCAGTTGCGAGCATTCAGTACTTC,once,NA,TRBV5-6,TRBJ2-4
CASSSGAGHLYGYTF,TGTGCCAGCAGCTCCGGGGCGGGACACCTCTATGGCTACACCTTC,few,NA,TRBV7-6,TRBJ1-2